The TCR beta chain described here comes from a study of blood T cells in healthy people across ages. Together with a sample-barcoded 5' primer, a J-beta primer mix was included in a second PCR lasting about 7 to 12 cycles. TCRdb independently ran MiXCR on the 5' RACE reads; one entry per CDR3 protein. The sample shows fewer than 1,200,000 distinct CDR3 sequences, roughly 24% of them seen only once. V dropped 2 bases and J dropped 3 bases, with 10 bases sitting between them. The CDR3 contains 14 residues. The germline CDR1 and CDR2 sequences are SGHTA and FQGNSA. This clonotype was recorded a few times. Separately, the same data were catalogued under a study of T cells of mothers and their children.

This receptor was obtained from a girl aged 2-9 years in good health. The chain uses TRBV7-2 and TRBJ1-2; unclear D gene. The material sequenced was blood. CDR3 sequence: CASSLTAEDYGYTF. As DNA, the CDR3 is TGTGCCAGCAGCTTAACCGCGGAGGACTATGGCTACACCTTC. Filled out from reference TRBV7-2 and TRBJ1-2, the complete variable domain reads GAGVSQSPSNKVTEKGKDVELRCDPISGHTALYWYRQSLGQGLEFLIYFQGNSAPDKSGLPSDRFSAERTGGSVSTLTIQRTQQEDSAVYLCASSLTAEDYGYTFGSGTRLTVV.